These 4 T cell receptor beta chains were sequenced from one sample in a study of T cells in women clearing cervical HPV infection (dated by TCRdb to between 2018 and 2020). Libraries were constructed by the immunoSEQ multiplex PCR assay. Here the immuneACCESS table is served through TCRdb, limited to in-frame sequences with V and J called. Missing clones are a known gap in these copies; in checked studies unresolved V genes cover under half, and the rest lacks a known reason. The table for this sample records tens of thousands of clones. 6% to 8.5% of the sample lies in the top ten. Source material: blood buffy coat. The origin of the receptors is a woman aged 18 to 75 with a cervical HPV16 infection that either progressed to CIN3+ or cleared (not recorded which).

To note about this clone: The read falls 3 residues short of the CDR3 end, and the missing part is taken from the germline J gene. The chain employs TRBV20-1 and TRBJ2-3; weak D call: TRBD1 (5 bases). This CDR3 has 17 amino acids. Trimming left V 3 bases short and J 2 bases short, with 21 bases between. From germline, CDR1 is DFQATT and CDR2 SNEGSKA (reference sequence). The CDR3: CSARDVGQGWNTDTQYF. Incomplete CDR3 DNA: TGCAGTGCTAGGGATGTAGGACAAGGGTGGAACACAGATACG.

As concerns this clone: The read terminates 3 residues ahead of where the CDR3 ends, so the germline J gene completes it. The chain is built from TRBV2 and TRBJ1-2; TRBD1 aligns across 7 bases. V dropped 7 bases and J dropped 2; count of bases not matched to a gene: 10. CDR1 and CDR2 (germline): SNHLY, FYNNEI. This CDR3 comprises 15 residues. CDR3 DNA, as far as it was read: TGTGCCAGCACCGAAGGGACAGCACCCAACTATGGC. Encoded protein: CASTEGTAPNYG. The full-length CDR3 reads as CASTEGTAPNYGYTF.

On this clone: Read sequence stops 3 residues before the CDR3 end, and the germline J gene provides the missing end. This chain joins TRBV13 and TRBJ1-4, with TRBD1 matching over 8 bases. Trimming cost V 5 bases and J 4 bases; bases outside gene matches: 3. CDR1 and CDR2 from the germline V gene are PRHDT and FYEKMQ (reference sequence). The CDR3 has 14 residues. CDR3 DNA (partial): TGTGCCAGCAGCGGACAGGGTAATAATGAAAAA. Its translation is CASSGQGNNEK. The complete CDR3 reads CASSGQGNNEKLFF.

Points on this clone: The sequence runs out 3 residues before the end of the CDR3; the remainder is reconstructed from the germline J gene. The V and J genes are TRBV7-9 and TRBJ2-1, with D perhaps TRBD1 (6 bases). CDR1 is SEHNR and CDR2 is FQNEAQ in the germline V gene (reference sequence). Deletions cut 3 bases from V and 9 bases from J, with 12 bases between. The CDR3 consists of 13 residues. CDR3 bases read: TGTGCCAGCAGCTTCTTTCAGGGGAGTGAG. Protein sequence: CASSFFQGSE. The entire CDR3 protein is CASSFFQGSEQFF. Using reference TRBV7-9 and TRBJ2-1 for the parts outside the CDR3, the full variable domain is DTGVSQNPRHKITKRGQNVTFRCDPISEHNRLYWYRQTLGQGPEFLTYFQNEAQLEKSRLLSDRFSAERPKGSFSTLEIQRTEQGDSAMYLCASSFFQGSEQFFGPGTRLTVL.